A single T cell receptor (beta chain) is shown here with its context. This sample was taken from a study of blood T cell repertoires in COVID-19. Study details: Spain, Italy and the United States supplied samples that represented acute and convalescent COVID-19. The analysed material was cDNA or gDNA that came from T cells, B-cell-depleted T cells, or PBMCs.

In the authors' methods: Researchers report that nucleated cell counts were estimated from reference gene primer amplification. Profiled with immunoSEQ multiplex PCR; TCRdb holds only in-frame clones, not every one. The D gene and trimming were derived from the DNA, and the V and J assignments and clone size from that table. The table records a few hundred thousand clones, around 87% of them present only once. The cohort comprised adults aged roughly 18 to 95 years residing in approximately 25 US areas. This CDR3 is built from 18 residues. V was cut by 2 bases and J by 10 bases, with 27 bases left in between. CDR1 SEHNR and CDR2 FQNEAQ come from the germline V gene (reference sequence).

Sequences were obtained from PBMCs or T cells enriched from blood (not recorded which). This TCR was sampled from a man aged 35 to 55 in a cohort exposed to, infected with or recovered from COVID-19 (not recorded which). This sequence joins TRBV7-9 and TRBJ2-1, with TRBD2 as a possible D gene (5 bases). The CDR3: CASSLRVSGLRTNLEQFF. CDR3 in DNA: TGTGCCAGCAGCTTAAGGGTTTCCGGACTTCGAACAAATTTGGAGCAGTTCTTC.